The 22 T cell receptor beta chains below come from one sample, sequenced in a study of PD-1 blockade in classical Hodgkin lymphoma. Each patient relapsed following autologous stem cell transplantation, and prior brentuximab vedotin exposure differed. This table comes from immunoSEQ multiplex PCR, and its TCRdb copy is limited to in-frame clones, with some not included. This table has under 30,000 clones, less than 80% appearing once. Sequenced here: peripheral blood mononuclear cells (PBMCs), sampled before the second cycle of nivolumab. The receptors were gathered from a human donor with classical Hodgkin lymphoma.

The chain couples TRBV14 to TRBJ2-7; D gene ambiguous. Germline V lookup: CDR1 SGHDN, CDR2 FVKESK. The V end lost 5 bases, the J end lost 2 bases, and 16 bases lay between the germline ends. There are 15 residues in the CDR3. DNA for the CDR3: TGTGCCAGCAGCGCAAGTCTGGTTTCCGCCTACGAGCAGTACTTC. As protein: CASSASLVSAYEQYF. Together with reference TRBV14 and TRBJ2-7, the CDR3 gives the full variable domain: EAGVTQFPSHSVIEKGQTVTLRCDPISGHDNLYWYRRVMGKEIKFLLHFVKESKQDESGMPNNRFLAERTGGTYSTLKVQPAELEDSGVYFCASSASLVSAYEQYFGPGTRLTVT.

The CDR3 is CAWSRDRGYGYTF. The CDR3 nucleotides are TGTGCCTGGAGCCGGGACAGGGGATATGGCTACACCTTC. V is TRBV30 and J is TRBJ1-2; 10 positions match TRBD1. Losses at the gene ends were 3 bases for V and 5 bases for J; bases not matched to a gene: 3. Germline assignment: CDR1 GTSNPN and CDR2 SVGIG (reference sequence). CDR3 length equals 13 residues.

This clone came up a few times. The rearrangement uses TRBV2 and TRBJ2-1, with D possibly matching TRBD1 (6 bases). The length of the CDR3 is 15 residues. V lost 6 bases, J lost 1 base, and 13 bases lay in between. Germline values: CDR1 SNHLY, CDR2 FYNNEI. The CDR3 coding sequence is TGTGCCAGCAGCGACCGGGACACTTCCTACAATGAGCAGTTCTTC. Translating gives CASSDRDTSYNEQFF.

The chain couples TRBV2 to TRBJ2-2, with 7 nucleotides matching TRBD2. The V and J ends lost 6 bases and 1 base, in that order; junction bases with no gene match: 8. The length of the CDR3 is 16 residues. The germline gives CDR1 SNHLY, CDR2 FYNNEI. The CDR3 reads CASSLIGLGNTGELFF. The CDR3 nucleotides read TGTGCCAGCAGCCTAATCGGACTAGGGAACACCGGGGAGCTGTTTTTT.

This clone was recorded only once. This rearrangement joins TRBV5-1 to TRBJ1-2; D is perhaps TRBD1 (6 bases). V lost 0 bases and J 4 bases, leaving 7 bases between the germline ends. In germline, CDR1 is SGHRS, CDR2 YFSETQ. The CDR3 covers 13 residues. The CDR3 coding sequence is TGCGCCAGCAGCTTGGGGACAGTCTATGGCTACACCTTC. It yields the protein CASSLGTVYGYTF.

DNA of the CDR3: TGTGCCAGCAGCTCCTATTTGACAGATACGCAGTATTTT. Protein sequence: CASSSYLTDTQYF. V gene TRBV7-2 combines with J gene TRBJ2-3; D is ambiguous. There are 13 residues in the CDR3. Between the trimmed V and J ends, which lost 4 bases and 3 bases, there was a span of 8 bases. Germline lookup yields CDR1 SGHTA and CDR2 FQGNSA.

CDR3 sequence reads: CASSPRGQGAREQYF. CDR3 coding DNA: TGTGCCAGCAGCCCCCGGGGGCAGGGGGCGAGGGAGCAGTACTTC. The rearrangement joins TRBV7-6 to TRBJ2-7; 8 positions agree with TRBD1. V was clipped by 5 bases and J by 7 bases; unmatched bases: 13. The CDR3 extends over 15 amino acids. Germline V gives CDR1 SGHVS, CDR2 FNYEAQ.

This clone was counted a few times. This rearrangement joins TRBV10-3 to TRBJ1-1, with D possibly being TRBD1 (5 bases). The CDR3 length is 16 residues. The germline CDR1 and CDR2 sequences are ENHRY and SYGVKD. V lost 1 base and J lost 2, with 14 bases in between. The CDR3 DNA sequence: TGTGCCATCAGTGAGTATTACGAGACAGAAAACACTGAAGCTTTCTTT. This sequence encodes CAISEYYETENTEAFF.

The CDR3 spells CASSLPSDSTDTQYF. DNA of the CDR3: TGTGCCAGCAGCTTACCGTCAGACAGCACAGATACGCAGTATTTT. The chain links TRBV7-6 to TRBJ2-3; no definite D call. Germline V gene sequence: CDR1 SGHVS, CDR2 FNYEAQ. CDR3 length: 15 residues. The germline V and J ends were trimmed by 2 bases and 0 bases, with 9 bases remaining between them.

This chain links TRBV9 with TRBJ2-3; D is ambiguous. The germline V gene has CDR1 SGDLS and CDR2 YYNGEE. This CDR3 region has 15 residues. Deletions cut 2 bases from V and 2 bases from J, with 12 bases between. The CDR3 nucleotides read TGTGCCAGCAGCGTCGGGCTAGATAACACAGATACGCAGTATTTT. The encoded protein is CASSVGLDNTDTQYF.

This sequence joins TRBV29-1 and TRBJ1-1; D gene unclear. From germline, CDR1 is SQVTM and CDR2 ANQGSEA. There are 11 residues in the CDR3. V was clipped by 4 bases and J by 5 bases, with 8 bases between them. CDR3 nucleotides: TGCAGCGTTGTACGGGGAACTGAAGCTTTCTTT. Amino acids: CSVVRGTEAFF.

This sequence joins TRBV4-1 and TRBJ2-1, with D uncertain. The germline CDR1 and CDR2 sequences are MGHRA and YSYEKL. Trimming took off 1 base at V and 4 bases at J, with 14 bases between the two ends. The CDR3 spans 16 residues. The CDR3 region is CASSQVDLGFYNEQFF. The CDR3 DNA reads as TGCGCCAGCAGCCAAGTAGACCTAGGGTTTTACAATGAGCAGTTCTTC.

The chain has TRBV25-1 and TRBJ1-4, with a weak D call TRBD1 (5 bases). The germline V gene encodes CDR1 MGHDK and CDR2 SYGVNS. Trimming cost V 1 base and J 8 bases, with 11 bases left between them. The CDR3 runs 14 residues. The chain's CDR3 is CASSESRVEEKLFF. The CDR3 region has the DNA TGTGCCAGCAGTGAATCCAGGGTCGAAGAAAAACTGTTTTTT.

Note on this clone: This same CDR3 is encoded by further DNA sequences in the sample. The rearrangement links TRBV2 to TRBJ1-5, with TRBD1 as a possible D gene (5 bases). Trimming cost V 3 bases and J 7 bases, with 7 bases left between them. The CDR3 length is 12 residues. From germline, CDR1 is SNHLY and CDR2 FYNNEI. CDR3: CASSEGVQPQHF. Written as DNA, the CDR3 is TGTGCCAGCAGTGAGGGGGTACAGCCCCAGCATTTT.

The table lists this clone with a few counts. CDR3 in DNA: TGTGCCAGCTCATCAGACGAGGATGGTGGAAACACCATATATTTT. It is translated as CASSSDEDGGNTIYF. The genes are TRBV18 and TRBJ1-3; unclear D gene. The CDR3 contains 15 residues. The V end lost 5 bases, the J end lost 3 bases, and 14 bases lay between the germline ends. Per the germline V gene, CDR1 is KGHSH and CDR2 is LQKENI.

This rearrangement joins TRBV7-9 to TRBJ2-5; 7 bases map to TRBD2. The J call may be wrong; the DNA end is better matched by TRBJ2-7. Per germline, CDR1 SEHNR and CDR2 FQNEAQ (reference sequence). The CDR3 spans 13 residues. The CDR3 loop is CASSSPGGYEQYF. As DNA, the CDR3 is TGTGCCAGCAGCTCCCCCGGGGGGTACGAGCAGTACTTC.

This rearrangement joins TRBV4-1 to TRBJ1-4; D not resolved. Germline values: CDR1 MGHRA, CDR2 YSYEKL. This CDR3 comprises 13 residues. Trimming took off 1 base at V and 8 bases at J, with 8 bases between the two ends. The CDR3 DNA sequence: TGCGCCAGCAGCCAAGGAGGGTTGGAAAAACTGTTTTTT. Its translation: CASSQGGLEKLFF.

This chain uses TRBV4-2 with TRBJ1-1, with D perhaps TRBD1 (5 bases). The CDR3 contains 14 residues. Trimming cost V 5 bases and J 4 bases, with 14 bases left between them. Germline CDR1 reads LGHNA; CDR2 reads YNFKEQ. CDR3 DNA: TGTGCCAGCAGCGCCGGGGGGGTCCTCACTGAAGCTTTCTTT. It specifies CASSAGGVLTEAFF.

This clone has more than one count but fewer than ten. This chain joins TRBV5-6 and TRBJ2-7, with D possibly called TRBD1 or TRBD2 (5 bases each). With 3 bases removed from V and 3 bases from J, the gap between germline ends came to 19 bases. This CDR3 region has 16 residues. Germline V gene data show CDR1 as SGHDT and CDR2 as YYEEEE. The CDR3 sequence is CASSYGTGERIYEQYF. The CDR3 region has the DNA TGTGCCAGCAGCTATGGGACCGGGGAGAGGATCTACGAGCAGTACTTC. The full variable domain, rest sourced from reference TRBV5-6 and TRBJ2-7, is DAGVTQSPTHLIKTRGQQVTLRCSPKSGHDTVSWYQQALGQGPQFIFQYYEEEERQRGNFPDRFSGHQFPNYSSELNVNALLLGDSALYLCASSYGTGERIYEQYFGPGTRLTVT.

The chain has TRBV5-4 and TRBJ1-6; D perhaps matches TRBD1 (6 bases). Trimming left V 5 bases short and J 6 bases short, with 15 bases between. CDR3 length: 15 residues. The germline CDR1 and CDR2 sequences are SGHNT and YYREEE (reference sequence). The CDR3 region has the DNA TGTGCCAGCAGGTCTGATCTACAGGGTAATTCACCCCTCCACTTT. Protein product: CASRSDLQGNSPLHF.

The V call is TRBV9, the J call TRBJ2-3; D not resolved. V lost 7 bases and J 0 bases, leaving 12 bases between the germline ends. The V gene's germline CDR1 is SGDLS and CDR2 YYNGEE. The CDR3 has 14 amino acids. The CDR3 DNA follows: TGTGCCAGCTCAAGGACGACTAGCACAGATACGCAGTATTTT. The encoded protein is CASSRTTSTDTQYF.

Here the CDR3 reads CAWSHFSGANVLTF. For the CDR3, the DNA is TGTGCCTGGAGCCATTTCTCTGGGGCCAACGTCCTGACTTTC. The J gene is TRBJ2-6, the V gene TRBV30, with no clear D. V was trimmed by 3 bases and J by 0 bases, leaving 6 bases between them. There are 14 residues in the CDR3. CDR1 GTSNPN and CDR2 SVGIG come from the germline V gene (reference sequence).